This T cell receptor beta chain was sequenced in a study of T cells in Graves' hyperthyroidism and ophthalmopathy. This clonotype was counted between two and nine times. A lack of ophthalmopathy progression within 18 months defined stable Graves' hyperthyroidism. Amplification of TCR beta CDR3 regions used RNA as the template. Researchers ran a first-round RT-PCR on the TCR CDR3 using the HTBI primer set. From the multiplex PCR reads, TCRdb called clonotypes with MiXCR, one entry per CDR3 protein. The table lists hundreds of thousands of distinct CDR3 sequences, just over 45% of them singletons. Germline values: CDR1 SGHTA, CDR2 FQGNSA. V lost 1 base and J lost 3, with 16 bases in between. This CDR3 spans 16 amino acids.

The specimen sequenced was peripheral blood or thyroid tissue (not recorded which). The TCR was taken from a woman aged 18-29 years with Graves' hyperthyroidism. The chain recombines TRBV7-2 with TRBJ2-7, with no clear D. CDR3 DNA: TGTGCCAGCAGCTTAGTTGCCACCCTAGAAGACTACGAGCAGTACTTC. It specifies CASSLVATLEDYEQYF.